This T cell receptor beta chain was documented in a study of cytomegalovirus exposure and HLA in healthy donors. Study context: There were 100 million to 130 million unique TCR beta sequences, drawn from some 180 million T cells, in an earlier analysis.

Primers: 60 Vbeta forward and 13 Jbeta reverse. Generated by immunoSEQ multiplex PCR, the TCRdb table keeps only in-frame clones and is missing some. The table records around 200,000 clones, about four fifths of them present only once. The V end was cut by 2 bases, the J end by 8 bases, with 9 bases between. Germline CDR1 is KGHSH and CDR2 is LQKENI. The CDR3 extends over 12 amino acids. Study-wide points: Most TCR beta V segments were productive about 87% or about 30% of the time in an earlier analysis.

A word on this clone: Its matching antigen is unknown.

Material for sequencing was PBMCs. This TCR came from a man aged 50 or older in good health and CMV-seronegative. This rearrangement joins TRBV18 to TRBJ1-1; D call uncertain. This CDR3 reads CASSPGEGEAFF. The CDR3 DNA follows: TGTGCCAGCTCACCAGGGGAGGGAGAAGCTTTCTTT. The whole variable domain, remainder taken from reference TRBV18 and TRBJ1-1, is NAGVMQNPRHLVRRRGQEARLRCSPMKGHSHVYWYRQLPEEGLKFMVYLQKENIIDESGMPKERFSAEFPKEGPSILRIQQVVRGDSAAYFCASSPGEGEAFFGQGTRLTVV.